This TCR beta chain was sequenced for a study of blood T cells in healthy people across ages. Findings and limits, study-wide: Versus aged donors, long-lived donors had higher diversity and more naive CD4+ cells. Shifts in expanded clonotypes may have been confounded by donor CMV status, which was unknown.

Next came a second PCR, run for roughly 6 to 11 cycles, which used a sample-barcoded 5' primer along with a J-beta primer mix. TCRdb itself ran the 5' RACE reads through MiXCR, one entry per CDR3 protein. The repertoire includes about 1.5 million distinct CDR3 sequences, less than 45% of them detected once, and around 4% sits in the top ten. V was clipped by 2 bases and J by 1 base, with 14 bases between them. The CDR3 is 16 amino acids. Germline loops: CDR1 SGHTA, CDR2 FQGNSA. This clonotype has only a few counts. The antigen remains unidentified. The source is a woman aged 18-29 years in good health. The sequenced material came from blood. The V gene is TRBV7-2, the J gene TRBJ1-2; D not certain. In nucleotides, the CDR3 is TGTGCCAGCAGCTTAATCTCTCCGAACGTTAACTATGGCTACACCTTC. As protein: CASSLISPNVNYGYTF. Using reference TRBV7-2 and TRBJ1-2 for the parts outside the CDR3, the full variable domain is GAGVSQSPSNKVTEKGKDVELRCDPISGHTALYWYRQSLGQGLEFLIYFQGNSAPDKSGLPSDRFSAERTGGSVSTLTIQRTQQEDSAVYLCASSLISPNVNYGYTFGSGTRLTVV.